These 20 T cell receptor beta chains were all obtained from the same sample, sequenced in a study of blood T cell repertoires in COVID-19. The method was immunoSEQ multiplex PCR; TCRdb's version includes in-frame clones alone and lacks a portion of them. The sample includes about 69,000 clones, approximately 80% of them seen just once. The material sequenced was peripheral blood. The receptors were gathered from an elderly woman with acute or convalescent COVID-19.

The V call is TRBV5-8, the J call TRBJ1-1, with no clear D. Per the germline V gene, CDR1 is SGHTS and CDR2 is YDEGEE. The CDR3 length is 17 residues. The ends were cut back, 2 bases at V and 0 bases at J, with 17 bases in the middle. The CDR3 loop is CASSLVAEETLNTEAFF. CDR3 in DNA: TGTGCCAGCAGCTTAGTCGCTGAGGAGACGTTGAACACTGAAGCTTTCTTT.

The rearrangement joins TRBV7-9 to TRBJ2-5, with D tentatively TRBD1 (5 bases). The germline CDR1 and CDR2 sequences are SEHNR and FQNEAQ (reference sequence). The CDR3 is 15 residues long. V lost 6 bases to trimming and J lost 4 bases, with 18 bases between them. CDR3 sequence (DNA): TGTGCCAGCAGTCCAGGGATGGAGCATCTAGAGACCCAGTACTTC. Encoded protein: CASSPGMEHLETQYF.

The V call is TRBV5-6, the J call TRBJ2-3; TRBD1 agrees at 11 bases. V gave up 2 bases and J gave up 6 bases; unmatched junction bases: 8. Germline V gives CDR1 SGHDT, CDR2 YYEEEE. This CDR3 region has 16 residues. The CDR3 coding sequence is TGTGCCAGCAGCTTCTTTGGGACAGGGGGGATGGATACGCAGTATTTT. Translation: CASSFFGTGGMDTQYF.

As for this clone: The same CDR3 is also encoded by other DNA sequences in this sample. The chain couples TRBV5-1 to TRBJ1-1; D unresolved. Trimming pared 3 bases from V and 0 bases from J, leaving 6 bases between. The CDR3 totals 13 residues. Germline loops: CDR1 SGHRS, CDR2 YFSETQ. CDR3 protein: CASSSRLNTEAFF. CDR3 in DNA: TGCGCCAGCAGCTCGCGGTTGAACACTGAAGCTTTCTTT.

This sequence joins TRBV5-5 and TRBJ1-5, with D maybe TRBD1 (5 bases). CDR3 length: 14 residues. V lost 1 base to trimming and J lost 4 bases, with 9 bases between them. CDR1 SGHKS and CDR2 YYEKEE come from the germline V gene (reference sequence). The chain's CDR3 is CASSLRPGNQPQHF. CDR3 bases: TGTGCCAGCAGCTTGCGTCCAGGGAATCAGCCCCAGCATTTT. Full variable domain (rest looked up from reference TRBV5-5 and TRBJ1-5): DAGVTQSPTHLIKTRGQQVTLRCSPISGHKSVSWYQQVLGQGPQFIFQYYEKEERGRGNFPDRFSARQFPNYSSELNVNALLLGDSALYLCASSLRPGNQPQHFGDGTRLSIL.

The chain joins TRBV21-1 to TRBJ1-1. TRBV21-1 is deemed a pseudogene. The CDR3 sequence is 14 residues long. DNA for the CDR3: TGTGCCAGCAGTGGTGGGCGGGTGAACACTGAAGCTTTCTTT. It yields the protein CASSGGRVNTEAFF.

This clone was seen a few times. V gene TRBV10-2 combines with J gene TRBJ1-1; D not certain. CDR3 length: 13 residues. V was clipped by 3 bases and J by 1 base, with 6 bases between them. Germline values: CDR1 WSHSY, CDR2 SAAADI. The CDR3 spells CASSDLGNTEAFF. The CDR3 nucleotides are TGCGCCAGCAGTGACCTAGGGAACACTGAAGCTTTCTTT.

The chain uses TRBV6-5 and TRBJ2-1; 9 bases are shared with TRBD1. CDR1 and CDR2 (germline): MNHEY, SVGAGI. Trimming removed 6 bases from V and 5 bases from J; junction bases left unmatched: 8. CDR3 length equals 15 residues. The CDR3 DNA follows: TGTGCCAGCAGCGCGGACAGGGGCCCTCACAATGAGCAGTTCTTC. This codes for CASSADRGPHNEQFF.

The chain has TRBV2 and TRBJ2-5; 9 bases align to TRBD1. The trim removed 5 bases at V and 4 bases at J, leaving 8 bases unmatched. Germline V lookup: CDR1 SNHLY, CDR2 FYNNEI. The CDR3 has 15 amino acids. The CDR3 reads CASSPQGALGETQYF. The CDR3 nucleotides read TGTGCCAGCAGTCCACAGGGGGCGTTGGGAGAGACCCAGTACTTC.

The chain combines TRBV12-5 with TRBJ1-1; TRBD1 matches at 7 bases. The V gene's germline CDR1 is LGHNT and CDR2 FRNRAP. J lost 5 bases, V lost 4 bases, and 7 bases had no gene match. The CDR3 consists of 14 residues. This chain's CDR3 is CASGSQGFGTEAFF. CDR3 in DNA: TGTGCTAGTGGTTCACAGGGGTTCGGGACTGAAGCTTTCTTT.

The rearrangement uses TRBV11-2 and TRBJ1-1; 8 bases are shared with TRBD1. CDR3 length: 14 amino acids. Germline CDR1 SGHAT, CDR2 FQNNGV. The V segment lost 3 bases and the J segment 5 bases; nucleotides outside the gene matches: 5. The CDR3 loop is CASSLTGEWTEAFF. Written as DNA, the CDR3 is TGTGCCAGCAGCTTGACAGGGGAGTGGACTGAAGCTTTCTTT. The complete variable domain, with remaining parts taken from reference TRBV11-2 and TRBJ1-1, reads EAGVAQSPRYKIIEKRQSVAFWCNPISGHATLYWYQQILGQGPKLLIQFQNNGVVDDSQLPKDRFSAERLKGVDSTLKIQPAKLEDSAVYLCASSLTGEWTEAFFGQGTRLTVV.

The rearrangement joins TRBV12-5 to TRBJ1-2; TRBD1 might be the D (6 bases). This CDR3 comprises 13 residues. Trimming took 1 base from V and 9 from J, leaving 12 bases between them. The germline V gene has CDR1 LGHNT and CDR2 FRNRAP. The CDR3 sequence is CASGLGTDRSYTF. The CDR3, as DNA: TGTGCTAGTGGTTTGGGGACAGATCGTAGCTACACCTTC.

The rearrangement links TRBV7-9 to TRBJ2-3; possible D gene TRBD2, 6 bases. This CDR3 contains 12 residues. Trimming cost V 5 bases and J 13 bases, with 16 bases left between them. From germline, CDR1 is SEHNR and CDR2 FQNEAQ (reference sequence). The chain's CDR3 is CASSNWGEREYF. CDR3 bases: TGTGCCAGCAGCAACTGGGGGGAAAGGGAGTATTTT.

CDR3: CSVVTGAGANVLTF. The CDR3, as DNA: TGCAGCGTTGTTACCGGGGCTGGGGCCAACGTCCTGACTTTC. This rearrangement joins TRBV29-1 to TRBJ2-6, with D perhaps TRBD2 (5 bases). Between the trimmed V and J ends, which lost 4 bases and 2 bases, there was a span of 9 bases. Germline V CDR1 and CDR2: SQVTM, ANQGSEA. The CDR3 is 14 amino acids. Supplemented by reference TRBV29-1 and TRBJ2-6, the full variable domain reads SAVISQKPSRDICQRGTSLTIQCQVDSQVTMMFWYRQQPGQSLTLIATANQGSEATYESGFVIDKFPISRPNLTFSTLTVSNMSPEDSSIYLCSVVTGAGANVLTFGAGSRLTVL.

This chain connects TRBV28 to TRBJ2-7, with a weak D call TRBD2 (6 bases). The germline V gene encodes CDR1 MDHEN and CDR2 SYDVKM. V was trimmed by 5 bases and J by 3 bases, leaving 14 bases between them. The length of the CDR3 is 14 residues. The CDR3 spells CASSPAKDYYEQYF. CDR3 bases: TGTGCCAGCAGTCCCGCCAAGGACTACTACGAGCAGTACTTC.

The CDR3 DNA follows: TGTGCCAGCAGCTTAGCAGGGGGCGCCAACTCCTACGAGCAGTACTTC. Translating gives CASSLAGGANSYEQYF. This chain connects TRBV7-2 to TRBJ2-7; TRBD1 matches at 7 bases. V lost 0 bases to trimming and J lost 0 bases; unmatched junction nucleotides: 5. There are 16 residues in the CDR3. Germline CDR1 SGHTA, CDR2 FQGNSA.

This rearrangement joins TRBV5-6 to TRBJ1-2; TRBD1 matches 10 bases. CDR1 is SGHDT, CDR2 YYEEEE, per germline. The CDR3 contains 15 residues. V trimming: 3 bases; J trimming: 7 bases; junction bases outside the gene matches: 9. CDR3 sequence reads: CASSSRDRGVRGYTF. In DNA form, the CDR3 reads TGTGCCAGCAGCTCCCGGGACAGGGGTGTACGTGGCTACACCTTC.

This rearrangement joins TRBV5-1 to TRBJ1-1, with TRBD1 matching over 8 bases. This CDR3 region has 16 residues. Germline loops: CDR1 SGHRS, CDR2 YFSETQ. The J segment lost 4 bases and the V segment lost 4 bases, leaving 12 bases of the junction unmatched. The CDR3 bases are TGCGCCAGCAGCGGATCAGGGGGCGCGAGGGGCACTGAAGCTTTCTTT. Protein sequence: CASSGSGGARGTEAFF.

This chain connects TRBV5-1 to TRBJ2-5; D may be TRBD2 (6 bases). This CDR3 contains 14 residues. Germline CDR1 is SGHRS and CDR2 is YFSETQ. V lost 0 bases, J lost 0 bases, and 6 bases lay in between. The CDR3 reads CASSLGGDQETQYF. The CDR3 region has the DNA TGCGCCAGCAGCTTGGGGGGGGACCAAGAGACCCAGTACTTC. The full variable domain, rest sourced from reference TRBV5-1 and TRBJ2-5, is KAGVTQTPRYLIKTRGQQVTLSCSPISGHRSVSWYQQTPGQGLQFLFEYFSETQRNKGNFPGRFSGRQFSNSRSEMNVSTLELGDSALYLCASSLGGDQETQYFGPGTRLLVL.

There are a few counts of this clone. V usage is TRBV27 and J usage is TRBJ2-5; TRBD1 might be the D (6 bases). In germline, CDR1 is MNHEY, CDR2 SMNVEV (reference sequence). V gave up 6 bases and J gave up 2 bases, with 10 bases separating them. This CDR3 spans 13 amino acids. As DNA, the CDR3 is TGTGCCAGCAGGAACAGGGCTCAAGAGACCCAGTACTTC. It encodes CASRNRAQETQYF.